What follows are 16 T cell receptor beta chains derived from one specimen sequenced in a study of cytomegalovirus exposure and HLA in healthy donors. With 60 Vbeta and 13 Jbeta primers, the PCR was carried out. Sequenced by immunoSEQ multiplex PCR; TCRdb stores in-frame clones only, minus some. Its listing shows 140,000 to 150,000 clones. The material sequenced was PBMCs. These receptors originate from a male donor in good health and CMV-seronegative.

V usage is TRBV18 and J usage is TRBJ2-2, with 8 bases fitting TRBD2. The CDR3 runs 16 residues. Germline loops: CDR1 KGHSH, CDR2 LQKENI. V was clipped by 2 bases and J by 5 bases; unmatched bases: 7. The CDR3 loop is CASSPLAAGETGELFF. DNA for the CDR3: TGTGCCAGCTCACCATTGGCAGCGGGGGAGACCGGGGAGCTGTTTTTT. The full variable domain, completed using reference TRBV18 and TRBJ2-2, is NAGVMQNPRHLVRRRGQEARLRCSPMKGHSHVYWYRQLPEEGLKFMVYLQKENIIDESGMPKERFSAEFPKEGPSILRIQQVVRGDSAAYFCASSPLAAGETGELFFGEGSRLTVL.

The V gene is TRBV4-3, the J gene TRBJ1-1; 9 positions agree with TRBD1. The CDR3 extends over 15 amino acids. V shed 3 bases and J 4 bases; nucleotides not matched to a gene: 6. The V gene's germline CDR1 is LGHNA and CDR2 YSLEER. The DNA of the CDR3 is TGCGCCAGCAGCCAGGGGGACAGGGCGGGCACTGAAGCTTTCTTT. It encodes CASSQGDRAGTEAFF.

With respect to this clone: Other DNA sequences in the sample encode the same CDR3. The chain recombines TRBV18 with TRBJ2-5; D remains ambiguous. V was cut by 6 bases and J by 2 bases, with 7 bases left in between. There are 12 residues in the CDR3. CDR1 is KGHSH, CDR2 LQKENI, per germline. For the CDR3, the DNA is TGTGCCAGCTCCCCCCTTCAAGAGACCCAGTACTTC. Its translation is CASSPLQETQYF.

The chain carries TRBV19 and TRBJ2-7; 8 bases match TRBD1. The CDR3 covers 15 residues. CDR1 is LNHDA and CDR2 is SQIVND in the germline V gene (reference sequence). V lost 4 bases to trimming and J lost 0 bases; unmatched junction nucleotides: 5. The CDR3 DNA is TGTGCCAGTAGTAACTACAGGGGGAGCTCCTACGAGCAGTACTTC. It specifies CASSNYRGSSYEQYF.

The gene calls are TRBV6-1 and TRBJ2-7, with 9 nucleotides matching TRBD1. The CDR3 totals 14 residues. The trim removed 6 bases at V and 3 bases at J, leaving 6 bases unmatched. Per the germline V gene, CDR1 is MNHNS and CDR2 is SASEGT. The CDR3 DNA reads as TGTGCCAGCAGCAGGACAGGGGCAAACTACGAGCAGTACTTC. Protein sequence: CASSRTGANYEQYF.

The chain carries TRBV18 and TRBJ2-1; TRBD2 matches 12 bases. The germline V gene encodes CDR1 KGHSH and CDR2 LQKENI. This CDR3 contains 16 residues. V shed 6 bases and J 1 base; nucleotides not matched to a gene: 4. The CDR3 nucleotides are TGTGCCAGCTCTCCGACTAGCGGGAGATCCTACAATGAGCAGTTCTTC. Residues: CASSPTSGRSYNEQFF.

The chain employs TRBV6-6 and TRBJ1-5; 7 nucleotides agree with TRBD1. The trim removed 5 bases at V and 3 bases at J, leaving 7 bases unmatched. Germline V gene sequence: CDR1 MNHNY, CDR2 SVGAGI (reference sequence). The CDR3 contains 15 residues. The CDR3 region has the DNA TGTGCCAGCAGTACCCCGACAGGGTTCAATCAGCCCCAGCATTTT. Its translation is CASSTPTGFNQPQHF.

The gene calls are TRBV5-1 and TRBJ1-3; 7 nucleotides agree with TRBD1. Losses at the gene ends were 1 base for V and 2 bases for J; bases not matched to a gene: 3. The CDR3 runs 15 residues. Germline loops: CDR1 SGHRS, CDR2 YFSETQ. CDR3 region: CASSLTGTAGNTIYF. The CDR3 coding sequence is TGCGCCAGCAGCTTGACCGGGACAGCTGGAAACACCATATATTTT.

The chain couples TRBV6-5 to TRBJ2-2; D is perhaps TRBD2 (5 bases). The ends were cut back, 5 bases at V and 7 bases at J, with 14 bases in the middle. Germline V CDR1 and CDR2: MNHEY, SVGAGI. The CDR3 has 14 residues. CDR3 residues: CASSPRGGIGELFF. The DNA of the CDR3 is TGTGCCAGCAGTCCCCGGGGTGGTATCGGGGAGCTGTTTTTT.

The V call is TRBV27, the J call TRBJ2-2; D ambiguous. Trimming removed 2 bases from V and 1 base from J, with 8 bases in between. The germline CDR1 and CDR2 sequences are MNHEY and SMNVEV (reference sequence). The CDR3 consists of 15 residues. CDR3 sequence (DNA): TGTGCCAGCAGTTTAGCACAGCAGAACACCGGGGAGCTGTTTTTT. Translation gives CASSLAQQNTGELFF.

This chain joins TRBV10-1 and TRBJ2-7, with D possibly matching TRBD2 (5 bases). The germline CDR1 and CDR2 sequences are WNHNN and SYGVQD (reference sequence). CDR3 length: 16 residues. V gave up 3 bases and J gave up 1 base, with 16 bases separating them. This CDR3 is CASSERAARGSYEQYF. CDR3 in DNA: TGCGCCAGCAGTGAACGAGCGGCCCGAGGTTCCTACGAGCAGTACTTC.

The V gene is TRBV5-6, the J gene TRBJ2-2, with D perhaps TRBD2 (6 bases). The CDR3 is 16 residues long. Germline CDR1 is SGHDT and CDR2 is YYEEEE. Trimming pared 4 bases from V and 0 bases from J, leaving 13 bases between. This CDR3 is CASSTGTFANTGELFF. The DNA of the CDR3 is TGTGCCAGCAGCACCGGGACTTTCGCGAACACCGGGGAGCTGTTTTTT.

The chain links TRBV14 to TRBJ1-2; tentative D call: TRBD1 (5 bases). V dropped 0 bases and J dropped 8 bases, with 16 bases sitting between them. CDR1 is SGHDN and CDR2 is FVKESK in the germline V gene. This CDR3 region has 15 residues. For the CDR3, the DNA is TGTGCCAGCAGCCAAGAAGTAACAGGCCGTCGAGGCTACACCTTC. It yields the protein CASSQEVTGRRGYTF.

V is TRBV2 and J is TRBJ2-7, with 10 nucleotides matching TRBD1. The CDR3 is made up of 14 amino acids. Per germline, CDR1 SNHLY and CDR2 FYNNEI. With V trimmed by 8 bases and J by 2 bases, 6 bases remained unmatched. In DNA form, the CDR3 reads TGTGCCAGCGCGGGACAGGGGAGCGCCTACGAGCAGTACTTC. Its translation is CASAGQGSAYEQYF.

The J gene is TRBJ2-7, the V gene TRBV5-6; tentative D call: TRBD2 (6 bases). V was pared by 6 bases and J by 5 bases, with 12 bases between. Per the germline V gene, CDR1 is SGHDT and CDR2 is YYEEEE. The CDR3 has 12 residues. CDR3 sequence reads: CASTIGSHEQYF. The CDR3 bases are TGTGCCAGCACGATCGGGAGTCACGAGCAGTACTTC.

The chain links TRBV5-1 to TRBJ1-1; 9 bases fit TRBD1. Unmatched junction bases numbered 11, after V lost 4 bases and J lost 7 bases. CDR3 length: 15 residues. Germline CDR1 is SGHRS and CDR2 is YFSETQ. For the CDR3, the DNA is TGCGCCAGCAGCCTCAACCCAACAGGGGGCGTTGAAGCTTTCTTT. This codes for CASSLNPTGGVEAFF. Full variable domain (remainder filled in from reference TRBV5-1 and TRBJ1-1): KAGVTQTPRYLIKTRGQQVTLSCSPISGHRSVSWYQQTPGQGLQFLFEYFSETQRNKGNFPGRFSGRQFSNSRSEMNVSTLELGDSALYLCASSLNPTGGVEAFFGQGTRLTVV.